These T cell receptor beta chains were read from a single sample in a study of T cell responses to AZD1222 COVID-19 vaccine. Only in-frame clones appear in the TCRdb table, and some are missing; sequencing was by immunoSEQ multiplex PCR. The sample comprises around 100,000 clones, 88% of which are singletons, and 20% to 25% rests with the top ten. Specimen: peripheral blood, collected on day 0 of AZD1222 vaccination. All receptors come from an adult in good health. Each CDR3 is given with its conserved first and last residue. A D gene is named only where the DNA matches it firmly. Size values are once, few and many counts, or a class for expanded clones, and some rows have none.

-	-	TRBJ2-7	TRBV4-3	TGCGCCAGCAGCCTTCACGGGTCCTACGAGCAGTACTTC	CASSLHGSYEQYF
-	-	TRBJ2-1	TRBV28	TGTGCCAGCAGTTTATCAGGCAGCGGCTCCTACAATGAGCAGTTCTTC	CASSLSGSGSYNEQFF
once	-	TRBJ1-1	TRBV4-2	TGTGCCAGCAGCCAATTGGACAGAGAGAACACTGAAGCTTTCTTT	CASSQLDRENTEAFF
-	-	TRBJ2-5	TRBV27	TGTGCCAGCAGCCTTACGGGGCTGCGAGAGACCCAGTACTTC	CASSLTGLRETQYF
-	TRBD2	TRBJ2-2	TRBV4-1	TGCGCCAGCAGCCAAGGGGCTAGCGGGGGGAACACCGGGGAGCTGTTTTTT	CASSQGASGGNTGELFF
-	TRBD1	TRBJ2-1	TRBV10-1	TGCGCCAGCAGTGACCAGGGACAGCCCAACGAGCAGTTCTTC	CASSDQGQPNEQFF
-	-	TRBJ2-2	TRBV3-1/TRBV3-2	TGTGCCAGCAGCCTAGCGACCGGGGAGCTGTTTTTT	CASSLATGELFF
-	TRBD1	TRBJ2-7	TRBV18	TGTGCCAGCTCAAGGGGACAGGGGGCGCGAGAGCAGTACTTC	CASSRGQGAREQYF
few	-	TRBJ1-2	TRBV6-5	TGTGCCAGCACCCTAGGGGGGGGCCTCTATGGCTACACCTTC	CASTLGGGLYGYTF
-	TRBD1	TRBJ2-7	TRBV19	TGTGCCAGTAGTCCGAGAACCACAGGGGCGGACGAGCAGTACTTC	CASSPRTTGADEQYF
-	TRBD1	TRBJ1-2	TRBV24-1	TGTGCCACCAGTGGCGACAGGGACGGCTACACCTTC	CATSGDRDGYTF
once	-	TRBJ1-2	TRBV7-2	TGTGCCAGCAGCTTAGGACAGCAACCTAACTATGGCTACACCTTC	CASSLGQQPNYGYTF
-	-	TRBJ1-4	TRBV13	TGTGCCAGCGGGCCCGGGACGGACTATGAGAAACTGTTTTTT	CASGPGTDYEKLFF
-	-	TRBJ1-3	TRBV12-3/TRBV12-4	TGTGCCAGCAGTTTCTTGGGTGGAAACACCATATATTTT	CASSFLGGNTIYF
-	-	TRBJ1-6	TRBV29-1	TGCAGCGTTCGGGGCAGCTCGGGGTCACCCCTCCACTTT	CSVRGSSGSPLHF
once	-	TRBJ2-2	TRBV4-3	TGCGCCAGCAGCCAAGAAATAAGGGCCGGGGAGCTGTTTTTT	CASSQEIRAGELFF
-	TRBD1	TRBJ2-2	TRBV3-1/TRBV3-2	TGTGCCAGCAGCCAGGGGACAGCCGATTCTGGGGAGCTGTTTTTT	CASSQGTADSGELFF
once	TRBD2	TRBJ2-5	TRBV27	TGTGCCAGCAGTTTAATGGCCCTAGCGGGGAGGGAGACCCAGTACTTC	CASSLMALAGRETQYF
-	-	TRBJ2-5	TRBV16	TGTGCCAGCAGCCCCGGGACACCTCAAGAGACCCAGTACTTC	CASSPGTPQETQYF
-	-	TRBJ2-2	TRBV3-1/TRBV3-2	TGTGCCAGCAGCCCGCGGGACACCCCGCCCGGGGAGCTGTTTTTT	CASSPRDTPPGELFF
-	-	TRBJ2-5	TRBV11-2	TGTGCCAGCAGCTTAGGGTACGGGCAAGAGACCCAGTACTTC	CASSLGYGQETQYF
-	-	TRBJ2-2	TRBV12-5	TGTGCTAGTGGTTTTGGGAGCGGGCGCACCGGGGAGCTGTTTTTT	CASGFGSGRTGELFF
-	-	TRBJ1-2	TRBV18	TGTGCCAGCTCACCACCTTCAGTCTATGGCTACACCTTC	CASSPPSVYGYTF
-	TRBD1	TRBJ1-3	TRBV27	TGTGCCAGCAGTCCGGACAGGGTTCACACCATATATTTT	CASSPDRVHTIYF
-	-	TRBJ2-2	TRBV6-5	TGTGCCAGCAGTTACTCGATTGGACTTGAGTACGGGGAGCTGTTTTTT	CASSYSIGLEYGELFF
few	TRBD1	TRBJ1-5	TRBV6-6	TGTGCCACCCGACAGGGAAATCAGCCCCAGCATTTT	CATRQGNQPQHF
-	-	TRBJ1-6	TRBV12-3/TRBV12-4	TGTGCCAGCAGTTTAGGTATCTATTCACCCCTCCACTTT	CASSLGIYSPLHF
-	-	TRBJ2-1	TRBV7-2	TGTGCCAGCAGCCTGAGTGGGGGGACCTCCTACAATGAGCAGTTCTTC	CASSLSGGTSYNEQFF
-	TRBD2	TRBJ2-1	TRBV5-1	TGCGCCAGCAGCTTGGAGCAGCGGGGGAGCAATGAGCAGTTCTTC	CASSLEQRGSNEQFF
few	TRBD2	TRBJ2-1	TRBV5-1	TGCGCCAGCAGTTCTCGTGTGGGGAGGGCCTACAATGAGCAGTTCTTC	CASSSRVGRAYNEQFF
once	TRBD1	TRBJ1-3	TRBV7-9	TGTGCCAGCAGCTTAGCCTATGCAGGGGGCATATATTTT	CASSLAYAGGIYF
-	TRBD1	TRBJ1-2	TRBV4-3	TGCGCCAGCAGCCGAGACAGGGGCGACTATGGCTACACCTTC	CASSRDRGDYGYTF
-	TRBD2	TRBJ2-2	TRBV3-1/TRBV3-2	TGTGCCAGCAGCGTAGCGGGGGGCACCGGGGAGCTGTTTTTT	CASSVAGGTGELFF
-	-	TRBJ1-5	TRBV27	TGTGCCAGCAGTCCGGTTGGTAGCAATCAGCCCCAGCATTTT	CASSPVGSNQPQHF
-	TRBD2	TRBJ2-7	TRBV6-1	TGTGCCAGCAGTGAAGGGGAGCGGGGGGCCTACGAGCAGTACTTC	CASSEGERGAYEQYF
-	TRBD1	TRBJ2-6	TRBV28	TGTGCCAGCAGTTTCCCCGGGACAGCTTTAAACGTCCTGACTTTC	CASSFPGTALNVLTF
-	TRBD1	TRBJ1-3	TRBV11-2	TGTGCCAGCAGCTTAGGACCAGGGGGACAGTTTTCTGGAAACACCATATATTTT	CASSLGPGGQFSGNTIYF
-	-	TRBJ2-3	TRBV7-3	TGTGCCAGCAGCTTAACGGGAAAGGACTCGCAGTATTTT	CASSLTGKDSQYF
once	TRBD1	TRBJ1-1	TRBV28	TGTGCCAGCAGTCTAGGGACAGCGAACACTGAAGCTTTCTTT	CASSLGTANTEAFF
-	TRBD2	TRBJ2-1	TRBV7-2	TGTGCCAGCAGCCCAATCGCCGGGACTAGCGGGAGAGGTGAGCAGTTCTTC	CASSPIAGTSGRGEQFF
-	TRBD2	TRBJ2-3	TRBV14	TGTGCCAGCAGCCGCGGACTAGCGGGGGGGACTGTTGGCACAGATACGCAGTATTTT	CASSRGLAGGTVGTDTQYF
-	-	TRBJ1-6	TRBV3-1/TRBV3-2	TGTGCCAGCAGCCAAGATAGCTTTCTCGGACAGATACAATCACCCCTCCACTTT	CASSQDSFLGQIQSPLHF
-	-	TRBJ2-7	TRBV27	TGTGCCAGCAGTTTCAGGGGCGGCGAGCAGTACTTC	CASSFRGGEQYF
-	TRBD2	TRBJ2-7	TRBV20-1	TGCAGTGCTAGTGGGCTAGCGGGAGGGTACCTAGCTGGGTACGAGCAGTACTTC	CSASGLAGGYLAGYEQYF
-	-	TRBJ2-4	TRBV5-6	TGTGCCAGCAGCTTAGAGGGCACAGCCAAAAACATTCAGTACTTC	CASSLEGTAKNIQYF
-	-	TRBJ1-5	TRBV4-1	TGCGCCAGCAGCCACCGAGGAGGGGAACAGCCCCAGCATTTT	CASSHRGGEQPQHF
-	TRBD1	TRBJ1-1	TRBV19	TGTGCCAGTAGTATTGGGGGACAGGCCCGAGAAGCTTTCTTT	CASSIGGQAREAFF
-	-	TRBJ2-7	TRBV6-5	TGTGCCAGCATGGCGGGAACCGCCAATTCCTACGAGCAGTACTTC	CASMAGTANSYEQYF
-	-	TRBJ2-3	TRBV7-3	TGTGCCAGCAGCTTAATGCTGGCAGCTACAGATACGCAGTATTTT	CASSLMLAATDTQYF
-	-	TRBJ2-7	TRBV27	TGTGCCAGCAGCAACAGGTGGCACGAGCAGTACTTC	CASSNRWHEQYF
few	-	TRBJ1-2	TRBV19	TGTGCCAGTAGTAGCGGGTTTGAAGGCTACACCTTC	CASSSGFEGYTF
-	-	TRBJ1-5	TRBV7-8	TGTGCCAGCAGCTTAGCCGGGGAACAGCCCCAGCATTTT	CASSLAGEQPQHF
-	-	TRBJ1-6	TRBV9	TGTGCCAGCAGCGTAGGCTCCCAAGGGAATTCACCCCTCCACTTT	CASSVGSQGNSPLHF
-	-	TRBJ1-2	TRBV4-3	TGCGCCAGCAGCCAAGACTCAGGGGCCAACTATGGCTACACCTTC	CASSQDSGANYGYTF